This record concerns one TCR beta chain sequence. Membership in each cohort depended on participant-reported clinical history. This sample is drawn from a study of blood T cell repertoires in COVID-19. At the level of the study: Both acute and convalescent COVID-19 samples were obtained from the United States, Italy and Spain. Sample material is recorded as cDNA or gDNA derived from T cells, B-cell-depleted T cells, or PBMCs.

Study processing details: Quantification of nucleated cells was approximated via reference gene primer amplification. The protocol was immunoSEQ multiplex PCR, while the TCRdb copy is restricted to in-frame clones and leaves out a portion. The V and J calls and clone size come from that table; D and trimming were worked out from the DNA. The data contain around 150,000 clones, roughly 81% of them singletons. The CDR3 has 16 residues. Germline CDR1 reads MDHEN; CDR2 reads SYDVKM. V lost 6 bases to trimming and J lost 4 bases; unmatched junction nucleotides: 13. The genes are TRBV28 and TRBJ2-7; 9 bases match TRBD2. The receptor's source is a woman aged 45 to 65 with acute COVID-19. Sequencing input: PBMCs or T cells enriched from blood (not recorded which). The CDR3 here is CASREGLAGVSYEQYF. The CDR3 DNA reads TGTGCCAGCAGAGAGGGATTAGCGGGAGTATCGTACGAGCAGTACTTC.